The source of this TCR beta chain is a study of radiation and T cells in renal cell carcinoma. Study-level findings and limits: In blood, top tumor clones expanded by 2 weeks, shrinking by 4.

The germline V gene encodes CDR1 SGHRS and CDR2 YFSETQ. The V and J ends lost 0 bases and 5 bases, in that order; junction bases with no gene match: 5. This CDR3 comprises 15 residues. Sequencing used immunoSEQ multiplex PCR; TCRdb keeps in-frame clones, though not all of them. The sample lists under 200,000 clones; around 89% were seen once. Time point indicated: blood 4 weeks post-SBRT, at nephrectomy. Stated treatment: 15 Gy SBRT to primary tumor, nephrectomy 4 weeks later. Nephrectomy followed 15 Gy stereotactic body radiation by 4 weeks. The patient's renal cell carcinoma had clear cell pathology. Comments on this clone: Its antigen is not known.

Specimen: blood, collected from a patient whose treatment included radiotherapy and nephrectomy. The sequence derives from a woman aged 45-60 years with renal cell carcinoma. The chain employs TRBV5-1 and TRBJ1-2, with 9 bases that match TRBD1. DNA for the CDR3: TGCGCCAGCAGCTTGGAAGGGACAGGGCTATATGGCTACACCTTC. Translated: CASSLEGTGLYGYTF.